These 22 T cell receptor beta chains were all obtained from the same sample, sequenced in a study of regulatory T cells in long-lasting Graves disease. Time point in this sample: newly diagnosed GD, antithyroid drugs for less than 3 months. RNA isolated from PBMCs was used to make the TCR library. Relying on iRepertoire HTBI primers and Arm-PCR of CDR3 regions, the team built TCR beta libraries. TCRdb fed the multiplex PCR reads into MiXCR, producing one record per CDR3 protein. The sample includes a few hundred thousand distinct CDR3 sequences, roughly 13% of them seen just once. The same specimen was also included in a second study, on T cells in Graves' hyperthyroidism and ophthalmopathy.

Sequenced material: peripheral blood mononuclear cells (PBMCs), taken at new diagnosis, from a patient treated with antithyroid drugs. All receptors derive from a man aged 25 to 40 with Graves disease.

In its sample, this clonotype was seen many times. The chain combines TRBV20-1 with TRBJ2-3; D is unclear. The CDR3 consists of 15 residues. Germline values: CDR1 DFQATT, CDR2 SNEGSKA (reference sequence). Deletions cut 1 base from V and 4 bases from J, with 15 bases between. The CDR3 coding sequence is TGCAGTGCTAGAGGTGTGGGGTCTCCCTCAGATACGCAGTATTTT. This translates into CSARGVGSPSDTQYF.

This clonotype has ten or more counts. The gene calls are TRBV11-1 and TRBJ1-6; 8 nucleotides match TRBD1. Germline CDR1 and CDR2: SGHAT and FQDESV (reference sequence). V lost 5 bases to trimming and J lost 7 bases; unmatched junction nucleotides: 7. The CDR3 loop spans 15 amino acids. CDR3 loop: CASSLLTGGNSPLHF. The CDR3 coding sequence is TGTGCCAGCAGCCTCCTCACAGGGGGAAATTCACCCCTCCACTTT.

About this clonotype itself: This may arise from a read error, as a much more abundant clone is one base away. The V gene is TRBV2, the J gene TRBJ2-7, with D unclear. CDR1 is SNHLY and CDR2 is FYNNEI in the germline V gene. V lost 0 bases, J lost 7 bases, and 13 bases lay in between. The CDR3 extends over 14 amino acids. This CDR3 is CASSEAQSSDEQYF. CDR3 nucleotides: TGTGCCAGCAGTGAAGCGCAAAGTTCCGATGAGCAGTACTTC.

This clonotype turned up a few times. The genes are TRBV12-3 or TRBV12-4 and TRBJ2-1, with 13 bases that match TRBD2. The CDR3 contains 17 residues. Germline trimming cut 3 bases from V and 3 bases from J; bases unmatched to any gene: 5. CDR3 protein: CASSFGTSGNLYNEQFF. In DNA form, the CDR3 reads TGTGCCAGCAGTTTTGGGACTAGCGGGAACCTCTACAATGAGCAGTTCTTC.

This clonotype was detected many times. This CDR3 is CASSPTGDTGELFF. CDR3 nucleotide sequence: TGTGCCAGCAGCCCGACAGGGGACACCGGGGAGCTGTTTTTT. The chain joins TRBV7-9 to TRBJ2-2; 8 positions match TRBD1. The germline gives CDR1 SEHNR, CDR2 FQNEAQ (reference sequence). Unmatched junction bases numbered 2, after V lost 5 bases and J lost 3 bases. The CDR3 is 14 residues long.

This clonotype was detected ten times or more. The rearrangement uses TRBV7-9 and TRBJ2-3; no reliable D call. The V and J ends lost 4 bases and 6 bases respectively, with 14 bases between them. Germline V gene data show CDR1 as SEHNR and CDR2 as FQNEAQ (reference sequence). This CDR3 has 14 amino acids. The CDR3 here is CASSSKWTADTQYF. DNA of the CDR3: TGTGCCAGCAGCTCGAAGTGGACCGCGGATACGCAGTATTTT.

This clonotype appeared many times. This chain uses TRBV5-8 with TRBJ2-7; 7 positions agree with TRBD2. The CDR3 spans 16 residues. Trimming removed 3 bases from V and 0 bases from J; junction bases left unmatched: 9. In germline, CDR1 is SGHTS, CDR2 YDEGEE. CDR3 in amino acids: CASSSLNLADSYEQYF. For the CDR3, the DNA is TGTGCCAGCAGCTCTTTAAATCTAGCGGACTCCTACGAGCAGTACTTC.

V gene TRBV3-1 combines with J gene TRBJ1-6, with 10 bases aligning to TRBD1. CDR1 and CDR2 (germline): LGHDT, YNNKEL (reference sequence). This CDR3 has 14 residues. V was pared by 3 bases and J by 7 bases, with 0 bases of the junction left unmatched. In DNA form, the CDR3 reads TGTGCCAGCAGCCAGGGACAGGGGAATTCACCCCTCCACTTT. Its translation is CASSQGQGNSPLHF.

With respect to this clonotype: A much larger clonotype is one base distant, so this may be a read error. The gene calls are TRBV6-1 and TRBJ2-7; 8 bases line up with TRBD2. V shed 6 bases and J 7 bases; nucleotides not matched to a gene: 14. In germline, CDR1 is MNHNS, CDR2 SASEGT. This CDR3 contains 15 residues. The DNA for the CDR3 is TGTGCCAGCAGCCCATATCGAAGCGGGAGTGGAGAGCAGTACTTC. Its protein product is CASSPYRSGSGEQYF.

This clonotype has ten or more counts. The chain combines TRBV30 with TRBJ2-7, with 7 nucleotides matching TRBD1. CDR1 GTSNPN and CDR2 SVGIG come from the germline V gene (reference sequence). The V segment lost 5 bases and the J segment 3 bases; nucleotides outside the gene matches: 10. This CDR3 spans 14 amino acids. The CDR3 sequence is CAWSPRRQGYEQYF. The CDR3 region has the DNA TGTGCCTGGTCACCCCGGCGACAGGGCTACGAGCAGTACTTC.

This clonotype was detected a few times. This chain connects TRBV6-1 to TRBJ2-7; the match to TRBD1 covers 11 bases. V lost 4 bases, J lost 2 bases, and 4 bases stayed unmatched. The germline gives CDR1 MNHNS, CDR2 SASEGT. The CDR3 has 15 amino acids. CDR3 sequence reads: CASSGGQGGPYEQYF. CDR3 nucleotide sequence: TGTGCCAGCAGTGGGGGACAGGGGGGACCCTACGAGCAGTACTTC.

This clonotype has only a few counts. This sequence joins TRBV5-1 and TRBJ2-1, with D tentatively TRBD1 (5 bases). Trimming took 2 bases from V and 6 from J, leaving 18 bases between them. This CDR3 has 16 amino acids. The germline V gene has CDR1 SGHRS and CDR2 YFSETQ. The CDR3 sequence: CASSFVLGQGGNEQFF. The CDR3 region has the DNA TGCGCCAGCAGCTTCGTCTTGGGGCAGGGCGGCAATGAGCAGTTCTTC. The whole variable domain, remainder taken from reference TRBV5-1 and TRBJ2-1, is KAGVTQTPRYLIKTRGQQVTLSCSPISGHRSVSWYQQTPGQGLQFLFEYFSETQRNKGNFPGRFSGRQFSNSRSEMNVSTLELGDSALYLCASSFVLGQGGNEQFFGPGTRLTVL.

The CDR3 sequence: CASSETGFSGNTIYF. CDR3 in DNA: TGTGCCAGCAGCGAGACAGGGTTTAGTGGAAACACCATATATTTT. The chain is built from TRBV7-7 and TRBJ1-3, with TRBD1 matching 7 bases. The CDR3 contains 15 residues. V was pared by 5 bases and J by 3 bases, with 7 bases of the junction left unmatched. From germline, CDR1 is SSHAT and CDR2 FNYEAQ (reference sequence).

This clonotype appeared many times. The chain couples TRBV30 to TRBJ2-7; 9 nucleotides match TRBD2. Germline trimming cut 2 bases from V and 7 bases from J; bases unmatched to any gene: 9. Germline loops: CDR1 GTSNPN, CDR2 SVGIG (reference sequence). The length of the CDR3 is 14 residues. The CDR3 nucleotides are TGTGCCTGGAGTTTTGCGGGAGGGCCGCGGGAGCAGTACTTC. Protein sequence: CAWSFAGGPREQYF.

This clonotype appeared a few times. The chain employs TRBV6-2 or TRBV6-3 and TRBJ1-5; 8 bases fit TRBD1. Germline values: CDR1 MNHEY, CDR2 SVGEGT. After removal of 6 bases from V and 2 bases from J, the junction contained 3 bases not matched to a gene. The CDR3 runs to 14 residues. The CDR3 bases are TGTGCCAGCAGGGCAGGGGGCGGCAATCAGCCCCAGCATTTT. This codes for CASRAGGGNQPQHF.

In this sample, this clonotype turned up many times. This chain joins TRBV5-1 and TRBJ2-1, with D possibly called TRBD1 or TRBD2 (5 bases each). Trimming stripped 5 bases from V and 9 bases from J, with 27 bases between. The CDR3 contains 17 residues. CDR1 and CDR2 from the germline V gene are SGHRS and YFSETQ. Here the CDR3 reads CASRRSLRDEAPIEQFF. The DNA of the CDR3 is TGCGCCAGCAGACGTTCCCTCCGGGACGAGGCTCCAATTGAGCAGTTCTTC.

The chain links TRBV7-9 to TRBJ1-1; D gene uncertain. Trimming took 4 bases from V and 1 from J, leaving 19 bases between them. CDR3 size: 17 residues. Looked up from germline, CDR1 is SEHNR and CDR2 is FQNEAQ (reference sequence). The CDR3 reads CASSSRKDGVPNTEAFF. CDR3 nucleotide sequence: TGTGCCAGCAGCTCCAGGAAGGACGGAGTACCGAACACTGAAGCTTTCTTT.

This clonotype appeared a few times. This chain joins TRBV5-1 and TRBJ2-5; D ambiguous. V was clipped by 6 bases and J by 2 bases, with 14 bases between them. CDR3 length: 14 amino acids. The germline V gene has CDR1 SGHRS and CDR2 YFSETQ. CDR3 bases: TGCGCCAGCATGGCAGGCACCCTACAAGAGACCCAGTACTTC. This gives the protein CASMAGTLQETQYF.

This clonotype was counted ten times or more. Written as DNA, the CDR3 is TGCGCCAGCAGCCCCCAAGGGTTCGATACGCAGTATTTT. It is translated as CASSPQGFDTQYF. The chain links TRBV5-1 to TRBJ2-3; D unclear. Trimming pared 4 bases from V and 6 bases from J, leaving 12 bases between. Germline V CDR1 and CDR2: SGHRS, YFSETQ. The CDR3 contains 13 residues.

The chain links TRBV19 to TRBJ2-5; weak D call: TRBD1 (5 bases). Deletions cut 5 bases from V and 5 bases from J, with 15 bases between. Germline loops: CDR1 LNHDA, CDR2 SQIVND (reference sequence). CDR3 size: 14 residues. In DNA, the CDR3 is TGTGCCAGTAGTCCCTATCAGGGAAGGGAGACCCAGTACTTC. Its protein product is CASSPYQGRETQYF.

The chain has TRBV5-1 and TRBJ2-1; 10 bases match TRBD2. The V gene's germline CDR1 is SGHRS and CDR2 YFSETQ. V shed 4 bases and J 5 bases; nucleotides not matched to a gene: 6. The CDR3 contains 15 residues. The CDR3 here is CASSRGTSVNNEQFF. In DNA form, the CDR3 reads TGCGCCAGCAGCCGAGGGACTAGCGTTAACAATGAGCAGTTCTTC.

The chain uses TRBV4-2 and TRBJ2-7; TRBD2 might be the D (5 bases). V was clipped by 3 bases and J by 3 bases, with 18 bases between them. From germline, CDR1 is LGHNA and CDR2 YNFKEQ. The CDR3 loop spans 16 amino acids. Here the CDR3 reads CASSQEIASGFYEQYF. DNA of the CDR3: TGTGCCAGCAGCCAGGAAATAGCGAGCGGCTTCTACGAGCAGTACTTC.